This entry concerns a single T cell receptor (beta chain). What it binds is not known. The protocol was immunoSEQ multiplex PCR, while the TCRdb copy is restricted to in-frame clones and leaves out a portion. The sample shows about 67,000 clones, approximately 81% of them seen only once. The sample originates from a study of T cell responses to AZD1222 COVID-19 vaccine. V gave up 3 bases and J gave up 7 bases, with 10 bases separating them. The CDR3 is made up of 13 amino acids. Study conclusions and caveats: Of spike-specific TCRs, nearly half reportedly target regions left unmutated in variants.

This chain connects TRBV12-3 or TRBV12-4 to TRBJ1-5; D might be TRBD1 (5 bases). The input for sequencing was peripheral blood, taken on day 0 of AZD1222 vaccination. The sequence derives from an adult in good health. CDR3 sequence: CASSLGLRQPQHF. In DNA form, the CDR3 reads TGTGCCAGCAGTTTGGGACTTCGGCAGCCCCAGCATTTT.